The clone carrying this T cell receptor beta chain was seen ten or more times. No antigen is known for it. The TCRbeta library incorporated unique molecular identifiers. TCRdb reprocessed the PCR reads via MiXCR and lists one record per CDR3 protein. In the table there are over 150,000 distinct CDR3 sequences, approximately 6.3% of which are singletons. These data come from a study of T-cell reconstitution after alpha-beta-depleted transplantation in children. Findings and limits, study-wide: Fresh T-cell production supplied most of the T-cell counts and diversity seen one year after transplant. The study traced high day-60 TCRbeta diversity in some patients to surviving recipient T cells and thymic progenitors.

Per germline, CDR1 LGHDT and CDR2 YNNKEL (reference sequence). The V segment lost 5 bases and the J segment 0 bases; nucleotides outside the gene matches: 6. The CDR3 has 17 amino acids. The origin of this receptor is a boy younger than 10 with acute lymphoblastic leukemia, due to receive a stem cell transplant. The sample in question was PBMCs, obtained before TCRalphabeta/CD19-depleted stem cell transplant. The chain recombines TRBV3-1 with TRBJ2-1, with 11 bases lining up with TRBD2. CDR3 bases: TGTGCCAGCAGCTCCACTAGCGGGGGCCTCTCCTACAATGAGCAGTTCTTC. It codes for CASSSTSGGLSYNEQFF.